The entry below describes one TCR beta chain. The data were obtained in a study of immune evolution from preneoplasia to lung adenocarcinoma. The CDR3 has 13 residues. Trimming took 3 bases from V and 4 from J, leaving 12 bases between them. From germline, CDR1 is SQVTM and CDR2 ANQGSEA. The method was immunoSEQ multiplex PCR; TCRdb's version includes in-frame clones alone and lacks a portion of them. The sample lists about 8,400 clones, 81% seen once, with 8% to 8.5% in the top ten. The chain employs TRBV29-1 and TRBJ2-5, with D possibly TRBD1 on 5 matching bases. Source material: FFPE invasive lung adenocarcinoma tissue. This TCR was recovered from a person between 50 and 60 years old with lung adenocarcinoma. The CDR3 coding sequence is TGCAGCGTTGAGATGCAGGGCCCAGAGACCCAGTACTTC. Protein: CSVEMQGPETQYF.